The 31 T cell receptor beta chains in this list originate from one sample, sequenced in a study of OX40 agonist ivuxolimab in advanced cancers. Profiling relied on immunoSEQ multiplex PCR, and the TCRdb table lists in-frame clones only, not all of them. The table includes about 67,000 clones, over 80% detected once. Specimen: CD4+ or CD8+ T cells sorted from blood, collected in a trial of the OX40 agonist ivuxolimab. These receptors came from an adult with an advanced solid tumor such as melanoma, head and neck, liver or kidney cancer.

The V call is TRBV2, the J call TRBJ2-1, with TRBD2 as a possible D gene (5 bases). V lost 0 bases, J lost 3 bases, and 12 bases lay in between. The CDR3 contains 16 residues. The germline gives CDR1 SNHLY, CDR2 FYNNEI. In DNA, the CDR3 is TGTGCCAGCAGTGAAGCTAAGAGGGTCTTCTACAATGAGCAGTTCTTC. Protein: CASSEAKRVFYNEQFF.

This chain links TRBV7-2 with TRBJ1-3; D remains unclear. In germline, CDR1 is SGHTA, CDR2 FQGNSA. This CDR3 spans 16 amino acids. Between the trimmed V and J ends, which lost 2 bases and 0 bases, there was a span of 11 bases. The CDR3 nucleotides are TGTGCCAGCAGCTTACCGGGCGCGAGCTCTGGAAACACCATATATTTT. Amino acids: CASSLPGASSGNTIYF.

This chain links TRBV6-5 with TRBJ2-1; D perhaps matches TRBD2 (5 bases). Germline loops: CDR1 MNHEY, CDR2 SVGAGI. CDR3 size: 15 residues. Trimming removed 6 bases from V and 3 bases from J, with 15 bases in between. As DNA, the CDR3 is TGTGCCAGCAGCCCAGGCCAGCGGTACTACAATGAGCAGTTCTTC. Amino acid sequence: CASSPGQRYYNEQFF.

This clone was seen once. The chain combines TRBV4-1 with TRBJ1-3; D uncertain. Germline values: CDR1 MGHRA, CDR2 YSYEKL. The ends were cut back, 0 bases at V and 9 bases at J, with 21 bases in the middle. The CDR3 has 17 amino acids. CDR3 nucleotides: TGCGCCAGCAGCCAAGATCAGGCACTTTCGCTTGATCGCACCATATATTTT. Its protein product is CASSQDQALSLDRTIYF.

The V gene is TRBV25-1, the J gene TRBJ2-7; 7 bases fit TRBD2. Trimming cost V 5 bases and J 0 bases; bases outside gene matches: 7. Germline CDR1 is MGHDK and CDR2 is SYGVNS. The CDR3 covers 15 residues. For the CDR3, the DNA is TGTGCCAGCAGTAGAGTCGGCGGGAGCTCCTACGAGCAGTACTTC. Translated: CASSRVGGSSYEQYF.

This CDR3 reads CATSRDPARSGNTIYF. The CDR3 nucleotides are TGTGCCACCAGCAGAGATCCCGCTAGATCTGGAAACACCATATATTTT. The chain links TRBV15 to TRBJ1-3; unclear D gene. Trimming stripped 0 bases from V and 1 base from J, with 10 bases between. CDR3 length: 16 residues. CDR1 LNHNV and CDR2 YYDKDF come from the germline V gene (reference sequence).

J is TRBJ2-3 and V is TRBV12-5; D ambiguous. The CDR3 runs to 13 residues. Germline lookup yields CDR1 LGHNT and CDR2 FRNRAP. V dropped 1 base and J dropped 2 bases, with 4 bases sitting between them. CDR3: CASGLGITDTQYF. The CDR3 DNA reads as TGTGCTAGTGGTTTGGGCATCACAGATACGCAGTATTTT.

This chain connects TRBV7-3 to TRBJ2-2, with TRBD2 matching over 8 bases. V was clipped by 2 bases and J by 3 bases; unmatched bases: 2. CDR3 length: 15 amino acids. Germline V lookup: CDR1 SGHTA, CDR2 FQGTGA. The CDR3 here is CASSLELADTGELFF. As DNA, the CDR3 is TGTGCCAGCAGCTTAGAACTAGCGGACACCGGGGAGCTGTTTTTT. Full variable domain (missing parts from reference TRBV7-3 and TRBJ2-2): GAGVSQTPSNKVTEKGKYVELRCDPISGHTALYWYRQSLGQGPEFLIYFQGTGAADDSGLPNDRFFAVRPEGSVSTLKIQRTERGDSAVYLCASSLELADTGELFFGEGSRLTVL.

The gene calls are TRBV28 and TRBJ2-3; D is unclear. Germline CDR1 and CDR2: MDHEN and SYDVKM. V lost 2 bases and J 3 bases, leaving 6 bases between the germline ends. The CDR3 has 13 amino acids. The CDR3 bases are TGTGCCAGCAGTTTACAAGGAACAGATACGCAGTATTTT. Translating it yields CASSLQGTDTQYF. Filled out from reference TRBV28 and TRBJ2-3, the complete variable domain reads DVKVTQSSRYLVKRTGEKVFLECVQDMDHENMFWYRQDPGLGLRLIYFSYDVKMKEKGDIPEGYSVSREKKERFSLILESASTNQTSMYLCASSLQGTDTQYFGPGTRLTVL.

This sequence joins TRBV7-9 and TRBJ2-3, with a weak D call TRBD2 (6 bases). Germline V CDR1 and CDR2: SEHNR, FQNEAQ (reference sequence). CDR3 length: 19 residues. Trimming shortened V by 2 bases and J by 0 bases, and 21 bases separated the two germline ends. The CDR3 is CASSLRLHGAGSSTDTQYF. CDR3 nucleotides: TGTGCCAGCAGCTTAAGGCTTCACGGGGCGGGAAGTAGCACAGATACGCAGTATTTT.

This chain uses TRBV2 with TRBJ2-7, with a tentative D call TRBD2 (5 bases). This CDR3 comprises 15 residues. V was shortened by 7 bases and J by 2 bases, with 18 bases between the two germline ends. Germline V lookup: CDR1 SNHLY, CDR2 FYNNEI. CDR3 in amino acids: CASTARVAQAYEQYF. CDR3 nucleotide sequence: TGTGCCAGCACGGCTCGGGTAGCGCAAGCCTACGAGCAGTACTTC.

V and J are TRBV9 and TRBJ2-2; no definite D call. The CDR3 has 16 residues. Germline assignment: CDR1 SGDLS and CDR2 YYNGEE. With 4 bases removed from V and 4 bases from J, the gap between germline ends came to 17 bases. The CDR3 region has the DNA TGTGCCAGCAGCCCTCAGGTTGTGGGTCCCACCGGGGAGCTGTTTTTT. Translated: CASSPQVVGPTGELFF.

The chain joins TRBV7-9 to TRBJ2-2; either TRBD1 or TRBD2 may supply D (5 bases each). The CDR3 is 17 residues long. Trimming took off 6 bases at V and 6 bases at J, with 23 bases between the two ends. CDR1 is SEHNR, CDR2 FQNEAQ, per germline (reference sequence). This CDR3 reads CASSKIHGTEDAGELFF. As DNA, the CDR3 is TGTGCCAGCAGTAAAATTCACGGGACCGAAGACGCCGGGGAGCTGTTTTTT.

The CDR3 reads CASGISSTDTQYF. The CDR3 coding sequence is TGTGCCAGCGGAATTTCTAGCACAGATACGCAGTATTTT. The chain has TRBV7-9 and TRBJ2-3; D gene unclear. Between the trimmed V and J ends, which lost 8 bases and 0 bases, there was a span of 9 bases. This CDR3 comprises 13 residues. In germline, CDR1 is SEHNR, CDR2 FQNEAQ (reference sequence).

CDR3 sequence reads: CASSLASGNQETQYF. For the CDR3, the DNA is TGTGCCAGTTCTCTGGCTAGCGGAAACCAAGAGACCCAGTACTTC. The gene calls are TRBV7-3 and TRBJ2-5; 7 positions match TRBD2. The CDR3 runs to 15 residues. Germline CDR1 SGHTA, CDR2 FQGTGA. Losses at the gene ends were 9 bases for V and 0 bases for J; bases not matched to a gene: 10. The variable domain in full, completed from reference TRBV7-3 and TRBJ2-5, reads GAGVSQTPSNKVTEKGKYVELRCDPISGHTALYWYRQSLGQGPEFLIYFQGTGAADDSGLPNDRFFAVRPEGSVSTLKIQRTERGDSAVYLCASSLASGNQETQYFGPGTRLLVL.

The table lists this clone with a count of one. The chain couples TRBV19 to TRBJ1-2, with D unclear. The V and J ends lost 3 bases and 3 bases respectively, with 5 bases between them. The CDR3 runs to 12 residues. Germline CDR1 is LNHDA and CDR2 is SQIVND (reference sequence). CDR3 DNA: TGTGCCAGTAGTATGGCGGACTATGGCTACACCTTC. Encoded protein: CASSMADYGYTF.

The chain is built from TRBV9 and TRBJ1-1; 7 bases are a match to TRBD1. With V trimmed by 0 bases and J by 3 bases, 11 bases remained unmatched. The germline V gene has CDR1 SGDLS and CDR2 YYNGEE. This CDR3 region has 17 residues. The CDR3 spells CASSVGPGQAIYTEAFF. The CDR3, as DNA: TGTGCCAGCAGCGTAGGCCCTGGACAGGCAATATACACTGAAGCTTTCTTT. The whole variable domain, filled in from reference TRBV9 and TRBJ1-1, reads DSGVTQTPKHLITATGQRVTLRCSPRSGDLSVYWYQQSLDQGLQFLIQYYNGEERAKGNILERFSAQQFPDLHSELNLSSLELGDSALYFCASSVGPGQAIYTEAFFGQGTRLTVV.

V and J are TRBV5-6 and TRBJ1-4; a weak D match, TRBD1 (6 bases). V lost 7 bases to trimming and J lost 3 bases, with 16 bases between them. The CDR3 runs 15 residues. The germline V gene has CDR1 SGHDT and CDR2 YYEEEE. CDR3: CASSRTGLSNEKLFF. The CDR3 region has the DNA TGTGCCAGCTCTAGAACAGGGCTGTCTAATGAAAAACTGTTTTTT.

J is TRBJ1-2 and V is TRBV9, with D perhaps matching TRBD1 (5 bases). V lost 0 bases, J lost 5 bases, and 14 bases lay in between. The germline V gene has CDR1 SGDLS and CDR2 YYNGEE. The CDR3 contains 15 residues. The CDR3 bases are TGTGCCAGCAGCGTAGGGGGGACGGCTGGGTATGGCTACACCTTC. Translated, it gives CASSVGGTAGYGYTF.

The chain carries TRBV5-5 and TRBJ1-2; D gene unclear. Germline CDR1 and CDR2: SGHKS and YYEKEE (reference sequence). The CDR3 has 14 amino acids. V shed 0 bases and J shed 4 bases, with 10 bases lying between them. CDR3 sequence: CASSLVEGSYGYTF. In nucleotides, the CDR3 is TGTGCCAGCAGCTTGGTTGAGGGATCCTATGGCTACACCTTC.

The chain uses TRBV6-1 and TRBJ2-2, with TRBD1 matching 9 bases. V lost 4 bases, J lost 2 bases, and 11 bases stayed unmatched. The germline CDR1 and CDR2 sequences are MNHNS and SASEGT. The CDR3 is 18 residues long. The CDR3 reads CASSGRQGVDLNTGELFF. The CDR3 DNA is TGTGCCAGCAGTGGAAGACAGGGGGTAGACCTTAACACCGGGGAGCTGTTTTTT.

The chain has TRBV29-1 and TRBJ2-7; no firm D call. V was clipped by 4 bases and J by 2 bases, with 9 bases between them. There are 12 residues in the CDR3. Germline V gene sequence: CDR1 SQVTM, CDR2 ANQGSEA. The CDR3 nucleotides read TGCAGCGTTGCCAACACCCCCTACGAGCAGTACTTC. Its translation is CSVANTPYEQYF.

The rearrangement links TRBV6-5 to TRBJ1-1; TRBD1 is a possible D gene (5 bases). Deletions cut 1 base from V and 3 bases from J, with 9 bases between. The CDR3 is 14 amino acids. Per the germline V gene, CDR1 is MNHEY and CDR2 is SVGAGI. The DNA for the CDR3 is TGTGCCAGCAGTTACTACCAGGGATACACTGAAGCTTTCTTT. Residues: CASSYYQGYTEAFF.

This rearrangement joins TRBV9 to TRBJ2-1; D perhaps matches TRBD2 (7 bases). This CDR3 has 18 amino acids. V lost 2 bases and J lost 7, with 25 bases in between. CDR1 and CDR2 (germline): SGDLS, YYNGEE. In nucleotides, the CDR3 is TGTGCCAGCAGCGTGACGACCGCGGCGGGGGCGCTTACGAATGAGCAGTTCTTC. Protein product: CASSVTTAAGALTNEQFF.

This clone was seen once. The J gene is TRBJ2-7, the V gene TRBV6-5, with no clear D. The CDR3 runs 14 residues. V was trimmed by 0 bases and J by 0 bases, leaving 6 bases between them. The germline V gene has CDR1 MNHEY and CDR2 SVGAGI. CDR3 amino acids: CASSYSPASYEQYF. CDR3 in DNA: TGTGCCAGCAGTTACTCTCCAGCCTCCTACGAGCAGTACTTC.

The sample holds one count of this clone. This chain connects TRBV19 to TRBJ2-1; possible D gene TRBD1, 5 bases. Between the trimmed V and J ends, which lost 9 bases and 7 bases, there was a span of 19 bases. The V gene's germline CDR1 is LNHDA and CDR2 SQIVND (reference sequence). This CDR3 is built from 14 residues. The DNA for the CDR3 is TGTGCCAGCAAAACAGGCCAGACTCGGAATGAGCAGTTCTTC. Encoded protein: CASKTGQTRNEQFF.

This clone was seen just once. This chain links TRBV9 with TRBJ2-7; D is perhaps TRBD1 or TRBD2 (5 bases each). This CDR3 is built from 13 residues. The germline CDR1 and CDR2 sequences are SGDLS and YYNGEE. The germline V and J ends were trimmed by 3 bases and 8 bases, with 15 bases remaining between them. For the CDR3, the DNA is TGTGCCAGCAGCGCCCAGAGGGGCCAAAAGCAGTACTTC. It is translated as CASSAQRGQKQYF.

This clone was counted once. The chain joins TRBV5-1 to TRBJ2-3, with 11 bases identical to TRBD2. The CDR3 has 16 amino acids. The J segment lost 2 bases and the V segment lost 4 bases, leaving 6 bases of the junction unmatched. Germline V gene data show CDR1 as SGHRS and CDR2 as YFSETQ. The chain's CDR3 is CASSPGLAADTDTQYF. CDR3 bases: TGCGCCAGCAGCCCGGGACTAGCGGCAGACACAGATACGCAGTATTTT.

The chain combines TRBV18 with TRBJ2-7; 7 bases match TRBD1. V lost 6 bases, J lost 2 bases, and 7 bases stayed unmatched. CDR1 is KGHSH, CDR2 LQKENI, per germline. The CDR3 is made up of 14 amino acids. CDR3 in amino acids: CASSSGTATYEQYF. For the CDR3, the DNA is TGTGCCAGCTCCTCCGGGACAGCAACCTACGAGCAGTACTTC.

This chain connects TRBV6-5 to TRBJ2-7, with D possibly being TRBD1 or TRBD2 (5 bases each). Germline V gene sequence: CDR1 MNHEY, CDR2 SVGAGI. The CDR3 runs to 14 residues. V was cut by 0 bases and J by 0 bases, with 6 bases left in between. CDR3 DNA: TGTGCCAGCAGTTACTCTGGGGGCTCCTACGAGCAGTACTTC. Protein product: CASSYSGGSYEQYF.

The rearrangement uses TRBV14 and TRBJ1-1; TRBD1 matches at 7 bases. This CDR3 spans 15 amino acids. Trimming cost V 2 bases and J 4 bases; bases outside gene matches: 7. Germline lookup yields CDR1 SGHDN and CDR2 FVKESK. Here the CDR3 reads CASSQTTGEGTEAFF. CDR3 nucleotides: TGTGCCAGCAGCCAAACCACAGGGGAGGGCACTGAAGCTTTCTTT.